A selection of T cell receptor beta chains follows, all from one sample in a study of T cells in Graves' hyperthyroidism and ophthalmopathy. TCRdb called the multiplex PCR reads again in MiXCR, with one record for every CDR3 protein. The sample carries 470,000 or so distinct CDR3 sequences, roughly 20% recorded once. What was sequenced was blood. Receptors originate from a man aged 18 to 29 with Graves' hyperthyroidism. Each CDR3 is given with its conserved first and last residue. The D gene is left open where the match is weak. Size is omitted from some rows. Given values are once, few, many or a class for expanded clones.

v_gene	abundance	j_gene	d_gene	CDR3aa	CDR3nt
TRBV12-3/TRBV12-4	.	TRBJ2-7	.	CASSPGLLGHEQYF	TGTGCCAGCAGCCCGGGCCTTTTGGGCCACGAGCAGTACTTC
TRBV3-1	.	TRBJ1-3	.	CASSQDLVNDNSGNTIYF	TGTGCCAGCAGCCAAGATCTCGTCAATGATAACTCTGGAAACACCATATATTTT
TRBV10-3	many	TRBJ1-1	.	CAISESTWGNTEAFF	TGTGCCATCAGTGAGTCGACGTGGGGGAACACTGAAGCTTTCTTT
TRBV14	.	TRBJ2-2	.	CASSQDNLHGAGSRELFF	TGTGCCAGCAGCCAAGATAATCTGCATGGGGCAGGGAGTCGGGAGCTGTTTTTT
TRBV19	.	TRBJ1-5	.	CASSTQGFSQPQHF	TGTGCCAGTAGTACTCAGGGTTTTTCTCAGCCCCAGCATTTT
TRBV20-1	many	TRBJ1-5	.	CSARDTFSNQPQHF	TGCAGTGCTAGAGACACTTTTAGCAATCAGCCCCAGCATTTT
TRBV28	many	TRBJ1-1	TRBD1	CASSLWDRPGTEAFF	TGTGCCAGCAGTTTATGGGACAGGCCGGGGACTGAAGCTTTCTTT
TRBV20-1	many	TRBJ1-5	TRBD1	CSAPSRGHNQPQHF	TGCAGTGCGCCCTCGAGGGGGCACAATCAGCCCCAGCATTTT
TRBV5-1	once	TRBJ1-1	.	CASSPDGGASTEAFF	TGCGCCAGCAGCCCGGACGGGGGGGCAAGCACTGAAGCTTTCTTT
TRBV6-5	many	TRBJ1-2	.	CASSLRLEGGYTF	TGTGCCAGCAGTTTACGGCTGGAGGGTGGCTACACCTTC
TRBV9	many	TRBJ2-5	TRBD2	CASSVDPSAGAQYF	TGTGCCAGCAGCGTAGATCCCTCGGCGGGAGCCCAGTACTTC
TRBV6-2/TRBV6-3	once	TRBJ2-5	.	CASRRSGIVGETQYF	TGTGCCAGCAGGCGGTCCGGGATCGTGGGAGAGACCCAGTACTTC
TRBV6-5	few	TRBJ2-4	.	CASSSTSAGDIKYF	TGTGCCAGCAGTTCGACTTCAGCAGGGGACATTAAGTACTTC
TRBV5-1	many	TRBJ2-7	TRBD2	CASRGRGGTYEQYF	TGCGCCAGCAGGGGACGGGGGGGCACCTACGAGCAGTACTTC
TRBV19	many	TRBJ1-1	.	CASCRGGEAFF	TGTGCCAGTTGCCGGGGAGGGGAAGCTTTCTTT
TRBV27	many	TRBJ2-7	.	CASRQTGKVYEQYF	TGTGCCAGCAGGCAAACAGGGAAAGTGTACGAGCAGTACTTC
TRBV10-3	.	TRBJ1-1	TRBD1	CAISESGRGDTEAFF	TGTGCCATCAGTGAGTCTGGCAGGGGGGACACTGAAGCTTTCTTT
TRBV14	many	TRBJ2-5	TRBD2	CASSLGTSGWETQYF	TGTGCCAGCAGCCTCGGGACTAGCGGGTGGGAGACCCAGTACTTC
TRBV29-1	once	TRBJ1-2	TRBD1	CSVAGQEYGYTF	TGCAGCGTTGCAGGACAGGAATATGGCTACACCTTC
TRBV24-1	many	TRBJ2-7	TRBD1	CATSDSGQGAVYEQYF	TGTGCCACCAGTGATTCCGGACAGGGGGCGGTCTACGAGCAGTACTTC
TRBV6-1	many	TRBJ2-7	.	CASSRRTVAYEQYF	TGTGCCAGCAGTAGGCGGACAGTGGCCTACGAGCAGTACTTC
TRBV20-1	.	TRBJ2-5	TRBD1	CSTTHRTGQETQYF	TGCAGTACCACCCACCGGACAGGACAAGAGACCCAGTACTTC
TRBV7-8	many	TRBJ1-5	.	CASSLMSGRVGNQPQHF	TGTGCCAGCAGCCTGATGTCGGGACGGGTAGGAAATCAGCCCCAGCATTTT
TRBV5-1	many	TRBJ1-3	TRBD1	CASSTDRIAGNTIYF	TGCGCCAGCAGCACGGACAGGATCGCTGGAAACACCATATATTTT
TRBV2	many	TRBJ2-7	.	CASSEAKDLAYF	TGTGCCAGCAGTGAAGCGAAAGACTTGGCGTACTTC
TRBV6-5	many	TRBJ1-2	.	CASSYSPSFGGGYTF	TGTGCCAGCAGTTACTCCCCCTCCTTCGGTGGCGGCTACACCTTC
TRBV10-3	many	TRBJ1-3	.	CAISAAFTDPFSGNTIYF	TGTGCCATCAGTGCCGCCTTCACAGACCCATTCTCTGGAAACACCATATATTTT
TRBV15	.	TRBJ1-1	.	CATSMPGLNTEAFF	TGTGCCACCAGCATGCCGGGTTTGAACACTGAAGCTTTCTTT
TRBV12-3/TRBV12-4	many	TRBJ2-7	.	CASSLPGLPYEQYF	TGTGCCAGCAGTTTACCGGGACTTCCCTACGAGCAGTACTTC
TRBV4-1	.	TRBJ1-2	.	CASSQVGVDGYTF	TGCGCCAGCAGCCAAGTCGGGGTCGATGGCTACACCTTC
TRBV12-3/TRBV12-4	.	TRBJ2-7	.	CASSQVVGTSYEQYF	TGTGCCAGCAGCCAAGTCGTGGGGACTTCCTACGAGCAGTACTTC
TRBV6-5	.	TRBJ1-2	.	CASSNTPVSKGGYTF	TGTGCCAGCAGTAACACCCCCGTGAGTAAGGGTGGCTACACCTTC
TRBV5-1	.	TRBJ2-7	TRBD2	CASSLETGRAYEQCF	TGCGCCAGCAGCTTGGAAACGGGGAGGGCCTACGAGCAGTGCTTC
TRBV20-1	few	TRBJ2-7	.	CSADRRSYEQYF	TGCAGTGCTGACAGGCGCTCCTACGAGCAGTACTTC
TRBV30	many	TRBJ1-1	.	CAWEGRFDTEAFF	TGTGCCTGGGAGGGTAGATTCGACACTGAAGCTTTCTTT
TRBV15	many	TRBJ2-5	.	CATSITGLTETQYF	TGTGCCACCAGCATAACCGGGCTCACGGAGACCCAGTACTTC
TRBV12-3/TRBV12-4	many	TRBJ2-2	TRBD1	CASSSPGGANTGELFF	TGTGCCAGCAGTTCCCCAGGGGGCGCCAACACCGGGGAGCTGTTTTTT
TRBV2	many	TRBJ2-7	.	CASSDHSYEQYF	TGTGCCAGCAGTGACCACTCCTACGAGCAGTACTTC
TRBV20-1	few	TRBJ2-7	TRBD1	CSGITGQDYEQYF	TGCAGTGGGATCACGGGACAGGACTACGAGCAGTACTTC
TRBV12-3/TRBV12-4	many	TRBJ2-5	.	CASSFLQLRETQYF	TGTGCCAGCAGCTTTCTTCAGCTAAGAGAGACCCAGTACTTC
TRBV18	few	TRBJ1-5	.	CASSPRGNRGGQHQPQHF	TGTGCCAGCTCACCTAGAGGGAATCGCGGGGGGCAGCATCAGCCCCAGCATTTT
TRBV20-1	few	TRBJ1-1	.	CSAPPLGALDTEAFF	TGCAGTGCCCCCCCCTTGGGGGCGTTAGACACTGAAGCTTTCTTT
TRBV6-1	once	TRBJ2-5	.	CASSENSVGQETQYF	TGTGCCAGCAGTGAAAATAGTGTGGGACAAGAGACCCAGTACTTC
TRBV27	.	TRBJ1-5	.	CASSLKRGGYPWPQHF	TGTGCCAGCAGTTTAAAGAGGGGAGGGTATCCATGGCCCCAGCATTTT
TRBV20-1	.	TRBJ2-7	.	CSARGPSINYEQYF	TGCAGTGCTAGAGGGCCCTCCATCAACTACGAGCAGTACTTC
TRBV12-5	.	TRBJ2-6	.	CASLDSGANVLTF	TGTGCTAGTCTCGACTCTGGGGCCAACGTCCTGACTTTC